The entry below describes one T cell receptor (beta chain). The record originates from a study of CXCR3-negative and CXCR3-positive naive CD8 T cells. Preparation of TRB cDNA libraries relied on 5' RACE carrying UMI labels. From its re-call of the 5' RACE reads, TCRdb lists each CDR3 protein once, without DNA. This table holds 70,000 to 95,000 distinct CDR3 sequences. Germline V gene data show CDR1 as LGHNA and CDR2 as YSLEER. The CDR3 consists of 16 residues. The TCR was taken from a human donor in good health. Some clones in this sample may be carry-over from other donors' samples. V is TRBV4-3 and J is TRBJ2-3; TCRdb's D gene call, TRBD1, goes unchecked for lack of DNA. Sequenced input: naive CXCR3- CD8+ T cells from blood. Documented subset: CD45RO-CCR7+CD27+CD95- naive CD8+ T cells lacking CXCR3 (TNR3-). The CDR3 sequence is CASSQIRDRGTDTQYF.